The sequence of this T cell receptor (beta chain) was determined in a study of shared clonotypes between healthy human individuals. As for the study in general: Per donor, CD8 memory used one plate, CD8 naive used two, CD4 memory used three and CD4 naive used three. Whole-study results and caveats: Among donors, the sharing of clonotypes was expected to be influenced by sequencing depth. Rarefaction showed sorted-subset sequencing was incomplete despite large depth.

Comments on this clone: Its antigen is currently unknown.

The assay was immunoSEQ multiplex PCR, and TCRdb's table has in-frame clones only and misses some. The sample gives roughly 1.4 million clones, approximately 98.5% of which show up once; 0.36% is in the top ten. V was clipped by 0 bases and J by 7 bases, with 6 bases between them. The V gene's germline CDR1 is SGHAT and CDR2 FQNNGV. This CDR3 is built from 12 residues. The source is a man in his thirties or forties in good health. Sequencing was done on a sample of naive CD4+ T cells sorted from blood. Subset noted: CD45RA+ positively selected. This sequence joins TRBV11-2 and TRBJ2-5; D unclear. CDR3 sequence (DNA): TGTGCCAGCAGCTTAGAGAATTGGACCCAGTACTTC. Its protein product is CASSLENWTQYF.